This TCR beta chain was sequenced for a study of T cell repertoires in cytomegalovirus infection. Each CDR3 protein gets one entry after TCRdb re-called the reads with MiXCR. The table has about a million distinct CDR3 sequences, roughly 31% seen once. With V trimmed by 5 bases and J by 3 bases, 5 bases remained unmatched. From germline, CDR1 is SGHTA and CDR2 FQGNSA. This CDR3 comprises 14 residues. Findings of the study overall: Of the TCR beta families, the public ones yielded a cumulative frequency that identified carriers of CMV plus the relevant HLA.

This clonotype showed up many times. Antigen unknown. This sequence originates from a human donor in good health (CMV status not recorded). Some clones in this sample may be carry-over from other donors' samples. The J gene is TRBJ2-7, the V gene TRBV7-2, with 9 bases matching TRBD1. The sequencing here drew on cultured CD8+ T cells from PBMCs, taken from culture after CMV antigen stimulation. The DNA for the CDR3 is TGTGCCAGCAGCCTTCTGACAGGGGGCTACGAGCAGTACTTC. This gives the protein CASSLLTGGYEQYF.